These 27 T cell receptor beta chains originate from one sample sequenced in a study of blood T cell repertoires in COVID-19. Clones were sequenced by immunoSEQ multiplex PCR, and TCRdb holds only the in-frame ones, with some missing. The table records 300,000 to 350,000 clones, 80% to 90% of them present only once. Specimen: peripheral blood. The receptors shown here come from a man younger than 45 with COVID-19, enrolled during active disease.

This rearrangement joins TRBV9 to TRBJ2-3, with 7 positions matching TRBD1. Germline values: CDR1 SGDLS, CDR2 YYNGEE. J was trimmed by 3 bases and V by 3 bases; bases with no gene match: 7. The CDR3 sequence is 15 residues long. CDR3 coding DNA: TGTGCCAGCAGCGACACAGGGGTCGGGACAGATACGCAGTATTTT. Translating it yields CASSDTGVGTDTQYF.

V gene TRBV7-8 combines with J gene TRBJ2-7; 11 positions agree with TRBD1. CDR1 is SGHVS, CDR2 FQNEAQ, per germline. The CDR3 totals 15 residues. The ends lost 3 bases at V and 2 bases at J; junction bases unmatched: 3. CDR3 in amino acids: CASSLPGQGAYEQYF. The CDR3 region has the DNA TGTGCCAGCAGCTTGCCGGGACAGGGGGCCTACGAGCAGTACTTC.

J is TRBJ2-1 and V is TRBV28; maybe TRBD2 (6 bases). V lost 3 bases and J 2 bases, leaving 14 bases between the germline ends. The CDR3 sequence is 16 residues long. Germline loops: CDR1 MDHEN, CDR2 SYDVKM. Here the CDR3 reads CASSFYGGTAYNEQFF. The CDR3 DNA reads TGTGCCAGCAGTTTTTATGGGGGGACCGCCTACAATGAGCAGTTCTTC.

The chain recombines TRBV21-1 with TRBJ1-6. TRBV21-1 is described as a pseudogene. The CDR3 runs 15 residues. The CDR3 protein is CASSKGRRFNSPLHF. The CDR3 nucleotides read TGTGCCAGCAGCAAAGGGCGGCGGTTTAATTCACCCCTCCACTTT.

The DNA for the CDR3 is TGTGCCAGCAGCTTAGCCCCTTCTAGCGGTCAAGAGACCCAGTACTTC. It encodes CASSLAPSSGQETQYF. The V gene is TRBV7-6, the J gene TRBJ2-5; 7 bases fit TRBD2. The germline CDR1 and CDR2 sequences are SGHVS and FNYEAQ. This CDR3 contains 16 residues. The V gene end was trimmed by 0 bases and the J gene end by 2 bases; junction bases not matched to a gene: 6.

This clone came up a few times. This chain joins TRBV4-3 and TRBJ2-7, with 8 bases identical to TRBD2. Losses at the gene ends were 0 bases for V and 4 bases for J; bases not matched to a gene: 2. Germline assignment: CDR1 LGHNA and CDR2 YSLEER. CDR3 length: 14 residues. As DNA, the CDR3 is TGCGCCAGCAGCCAAGATCGACTAGCGTACGAGCAGTACTTC. This encodes CASSQDRLAYEQYF.

This rearrangement joins TRBV7-2 to TRBJ1-3, with TRBD1 identical over 7 bases. The CDR3 runs 15 residues. Per germline, CDR1 SGHTA and CDR2 FQGNSA. Trimming removed 5 bases from V and 3 bases from J; junction bases left unmatched: 7. CDR3 residues: CASSPQGGHGNTIYF. CDR3 coding DNA: TGTGCCAGCAGCCCCCAGGGGGGACATGGAAACACCATATATTTT.

For this clone: At the DNA level, this CDR3 is encoded by other sequences in the same sample as well. The chain is built from TRBV18 and TRBJ2-7; TRBD1 agrees at 9 bases. Germline lookup yields CDR1 KGHSH and CDR2 LQKENI. With 3 bases clipped from V and 4 bases from J, the junction kept 1 base outside the gene matches. This CDR3 region has 13 residues. CDR3 region: CASSPTGGYEQYF. DNA for the CDR3: TGTGCCAGCTCACCGACAGGGGGGTACGAGCAGTACTTC. The variable domain in full, with the rest retrieved from reference TRBV18 and TRBJ2-7, is NAGVMQNPRHLVRRRGQEARLRCSPMKGHSHVYWYRQLPEEGLKFMVYLQKENIIDESGMPKERFSAEFPKEGPSILRIQQVVRGDSAAYFCASSPTGGYEQYFGPGTRLTVT.

V usage is TRBV12-3 or TRBV12-4 and J usage is TRBJ2-7; D not resolved. This CDR3 region has 13 residues. Trimming left V 3 bases short and J 6 bases short, with 12 bases between. In DNA form, the CDR3 reads TGTGCCAGCAGTTTGACGAGTCGGGTCGAGCAGTACTTC. It is translated as CASSLTSRVEQYF.

The chain couples TRBV19 to TRBJ1-5, with 10 bases identical to TRBD1. This CDR3 is 16 amino acids long. The trim removed 5 bases at V and 6 bases at J, leaving 10 bases unmatched. CDR1 is LNHDA, CDR2 SQIVND, per germline (reference sequence). The CDR3 DNA reads TGTGCCAGTAGTTCGAGGACAGGGGGAGGGGGTCAGCCCCAGCATTTT. Its protein is CASSSRTGGGGQPQHF. Full variable domain (remainder filled in from reference TRBV19 and TRBJ1-5): DGGITQSPKYLFRKEGQNVTLSCEQNLNHDAMYWYRQDPGQGLRLIYYSQIVNDFQKGDIAEGYSVSREKKESFPLTVTSAQKNPTAFYLCASSSRTGGGGQPQHFGDGTRLSIL.

The chain recombines TRBV4-3 with TRBJ2-7; 7 bases match TRBD2. The germline CDR1 and CDR2 sequences are LGHNA and YSLEER. J lost 1 base, V lost 1 base, and 4 bases had no gene match. The CDR3 is 15 amino acids. CDR3 DNA sequence: TGCGCCAGCAGCCAAGGGGACTACAGATCCTACGAGCAGTACTTC. This gives the protein CASSQGDYRSYEQYF.

A word on this clone: Other DNA sequences within the sample encode an identical CDR3. V and J are TRBV28 and TRBJ2-7; no definite D call. The CDR3 is 11 amino acids. The germline V gene encodes CDR1 MDHEN and CDR2 SYDVKM. V lost 5 bases and J 3 bases, leaving 5 bases between the germline ends. This CDR3 is CASSLNYEQYF. The CDR3 coding sequence is TGTGCCAGCAGTCTTAACTACGAGCAGTACTTC.

The chain links TRBV7-2 to TRBJ2-4, with TRBD1 matching over 7 bases. Germline V CDR1 and CDR2: SGHTA, FQGNSA. The CDR3 runs 15 residues. After removal of 0 bases from V and 8 bases from J, the junction contained 7 bases not matched to a gene. The CDR3: CASSLAPRQGDIQYF. In DNA, the CDR3 is TGTGCCAGCAGCTTAGCCCCTAGACAGGGCGACATTCAGTACTTC.

V usage is TRBV4-2 and J usage is TRBJ1-2; D is undetermined. The CDR3 has 14 amino acids. Germline CDR1 is LGHNA and CDR2 is YNFKEQ. V shed 1 base and J shed 2 bases, with 8 bases lying between them. Here the CDR3 reads CASSQGPVNYGYTF. The CDR3 nucleotides are TGTGCCAGCAGCCAAGGTCCAGTGAACTATGGCTACACCTTC.

The CDR3 loop is CASSLPNPYLRQYF. In DNA, the CDR3 is TGTGCCAGCAGCTTACCGAACCCCTACCTACGGCAGTACTTC. This chain connects TRBV7-9 to TRBJ2-7; D remains ambiguous. Deletions cut 2 bases from V and 9 bases from J, with 17 bases between. The germline CDR1 and CDR2 sequences are SEHNR and FQNEAQ (reference sequence). The CDR3 spans 14 residues.

The genes are TRBV5-1 and TRBJ2-5, with a weak D call TRBD1 (5 bases). The CDR3 is 15 amino acids. The V and J ends lost 2 bases and 5 bases respectively, with 16 bases between them. Germline values: CDR1 SGHRS, CDR2 YFSETQ. The CDR3 is CASSFGLGVGETQYF. The DNA for the CDR3 is TGCGCCAGCAGCTTTGGGCTAGGGGTTGGGGAGACCCAGTACTTC.

The chain couples TRBV28 to TRBJ1-2, with D maybe TRBD1 (5 bases). V shed 3 bases and J shed 3 bases, with 8 bases lying between them. Germline V lookup: CDR1 MDHEN, CDR2 SYDVKM. This CDR3 spans 13 amino acids. CDR3 protein: CASSLTDDYGYTF. Here the CDR3 DNA reads TGTGCCAGCAGTTTGACAGATGACTATGGCTACACCTTC.

DNA for the CDR3: TGTGCCTGGAGTACTCACAGGGGCTCTGGGGCCAACGTCCTGACTTTC. This encodes CAWSTHRGSGANVLTF. The V gene is TRBV30, the J gene TRBJ2-6; 7 nucleotides agree with TRBD1. Trimming removed 2 bases from V and 0 bases from J; junction bases left unmatched: 4. The CDR3 totals 16 residues. Germline assignment: CDR1 GTSNPN and CDR2 SVGIG (reference sequence).

The chain employs TRBV25-1 and TRBJ1-5; possibly TRBD1 for D (5 bases). CDR3 length: 16 residues. Germline V lookup: CDR1 MGHDK, CDR2 SYGVNS. V was clipped by 5 bases and J by 5 bases, with 19 bases between them. The CDR3 DNA follows: TGTGCCAGCAGTCCCCTGGGCGGGGGGGATCATCAGCCCCAGCATTTT. Its protein product is CASSPLGGGDHQPQHF.

The V call is TRBV12-3 or TRBV12-4, the J call TRBJ2-7; 9 bases fit TRBD2. Trimming took 6 bases from V and 2 from J; bases not matched to a gene: 2. The CDR3 has 13 amino acids. The CDR3 here is CASRRTSAYEQYF. In DNA, the CDR3 is TGTGCCAGCAGAAGGACTAGCGCCTACGAGCAGTACTTC.

This chain connects TRBV12-3 or TRBV12-4 to TRBJ2-1, with D unresolved. With 3 bases removed from V and 5 bases from J, the gap between germline ends came to 8 bases. CDR3 size: 13 residues. As DNA, the CDR3 is TGTGCCAGCAGTTTGTCCGCAGACAATGAGCAGTTCTTC. Translated, it gives CASSLSADNEQFF.

The V and J genes are TRBV7-6 and TRBJ1-4; 7 bases are shared with TRBD1. The CDR3 has 15 amino acids. The germline V gene encodes CDR1 SGHVS and CDR2 FNYEAQ. V trimming: 5 bases; J trimming: 7 bases; junction bases outside the gene matches: 10. The CDR3 loop is CASSITTGWPEKLFF. The CDR3 coding sequence is TGTGCCAGCAGCATCACGACAGGGTGGCCTGAAAAACTGTTTTTT.

For the CDR3, the DNA is TGTGCCAGCAGCTTAAAGCACAGGGTGGACACCGGGGAGCTGTTTTTT. Protein: CASSLKHRVDTGELFF. The chain links TRBV7-3 to TRBJ2-2; weak D call: TRBD1 (6 bases). V lost 1 base, J lost 3 bases, and 12 bases lay in between. Looked up from germline, CDR1 is SGHTA and CDR2 is FQGTGA. CDR3 length: 16 residues.

The chain has TRBV3-1 (or the pseudogene TRBV3-2) and TRBJ2-5; TRBD1 might be the D (6 bases). Trimming cost V 0 bases and J 5 bases, with 16 bases left between them. Per the germline V gene, CDR1 is LGHDT and CDR2 is YNNKEL (reference sequence). This CDR3 has 16 amino acids. CDR3 DNA sequence: TGTGCCAGCAGCCAAGATCGGGGCAGGGGCCGGGAGACCCAGTACTTC. Its protein product is CASSQDRGRGRETQYF.

This clone was detected a few times. The V gene is TRBV7-2, the J gene TRBJ2-1; D is possibly TRBD1 (5 bases). This CDR3 has 16 residues. The V end was cut by 2 bases, the J end by 3 bases, with 14 bases between. Germline CDR1 reads SGHTA; CDR2 reads FQGNSA. The CDR3 loop is CASSLNLRGRYNEQFF. CDR3 sequence (DNA): TGTGCCAGCAGCTTAAATCTTAGGGGTCGCTACAATGAGCAGTTCTTC.

CDR3 region: CASSPTSGLPIEIDNEQFF. Here the CDR3 DNA reads TGTGCCAGCAGCCCTACCTCGGGACTACCCATCGAGATAGACAATGAGCAGTTCTTC. The chain carries TRBV7-3 and TRBJ2-1; 7 positions agree with TRBD2. This CDR3 is built from 19 residues. V trimming: 5 bases; J trimming: 5 bases; junction bases outside the gene matches: 21. Germline V CDR1 and CDR2: SGHTA, FQGTGA. The complete variable domain, with remaining parts taken from reference TRBV7-3 and TRBJ2-1, reads GAGVSQTPSNKVTEKGKYVELRCDPISGHTALYWYRQSLGQGPEFLIYFQGTGAADDSGLPNDRFFAVRPEGSVSTLKIQRTERGDSAVYLCASSPTSGLPIEIDNEQFFGPGTRLTVL.

The chain uses TRBV29-1 and TRBJ1-5, with a tentative D call TRBD1 (5 bases). This CDR3 spans 12 amino acids. Germline CDR1 is SQVTM and CDR2 is ANQGSEA. Trimming removed 6 bases at V and 2 bases at J, with 8 bases between. CDR3 bases: TGCAGCGTCAAGACAGGCAATCAGCCCCAGCATTTT. Its protein is CSVKTGNQPQHF.